These 32 T cell receptor beta chains originate from one sample sequenced in a study of regulatory T cells in long-lasting Graves disease. The authors built TCR beta libraries using iRepertoire HTBI primers and Arm-PCR of CDR3 regions. TCRdb re-derived calls from the multiplex PCR reads in MiXCR, one entry per CDR3 protein. This table holds 350,000 to 500,000 distinct CDR3 sequences, 14% found once. Documented time point: newly diagnosed GD, antithyroid drugs for less than 3 months. PBMC-derived RNA was used for the TCR library. The same sample was also studied in work on T cells in Graves' hyperthyroidism and ophthalmopathy.

This sample comprised peripheral blood mononuclear cells (PBMCs), obtained at new diagnosis, from a patient treated with antithyroid drugs. These receptors were collected from a woman aged 50 to 60 with Graves disease.

This clonotype appeared many times. This rearrangement joins TRBV12-3 or TRBV12-4 to TRBJ1-6; a weak D match, TRBD1 (6 bases). This CDR3 has 15 residues. V lost 4 bases and J 7 bases, leaving 14 bases between the germline ends. The CDR3 spells CASSSRGIGNSPLHF. DNA for the CDR3: TGTGCCAGCAGTTCCAGGGGTATTGGGAATTCACCCCTCCACTTT.

This clonotype was observed at least ten times. This chain connects TRBV28 to TRBJ2-6, with 8 bases matching TRBD1. J was trimmed by 4 bases and V by 3 bases; bases with no gene match: 17. The CDR3 is 20 residues long. Germline V lookup: CDR1 MDHEN, CDR2 SYDVKM. This CDR3 is CASSLLRDRFGRPGANVLTF. CDR3 DNA: TGTGCCAGCAGTTTGCTGAGGGACAGGTTCGGAAGGCCCGGGGCCAACGTCCTGACTTTC.

On this clonotype itself: The likely explanation is a read error, given a far larger clone one base away. The chain recombines TRBV11-1 with TRBJ1-1; no clear D gene. Germline CDR1 and CDR2: SGHAT and FQDESV (reference sequence). The CDR3 loop spans 15 amino acids. The CDR3: CAWSPPVIGNTETFF. The CDR3 DNA reads as TGTGCCTGGAGTCCCCCAGTGATTGGGAACACTGAAACTTTCTTT.

This clonotype showed up many times. The V call is TRBV6-1, the J call TRBJ1-2; D possibly corresponds to TRBD1 (5 bases). CDR1 and CDR2 from the germline V gene are MNHNS and SASEGT. The V gene lost 0 bases and the J gene lost 4 bases, with 12 bases spanning the gap. The CDR3 consists of 15 residues. The CDR3 DNA is TGTGCCAGCAGTGAAGCGGTAGGGGACTCCTATGGCTACACCTTC. Amino acids: CASSEAVGDSYGYTF.

This clonotype has only a few counts. The chain couples TRBV5-6 to TRBJ1-4; 8 bases match TRBD1. This CDR3 is 17 amino acids long. The V segment lost 4 bases and the J segment 2 bases; nucleotides outside the gene matches: 10. From germline, CDR1 is SGHDT and CDR2 YYEEEE. The CDR3 DNA reads as TGTGCCAGCAGCCTCATTGGAACAGGGGGTACTAATGAAAAACTGTTTTTT. This translates into CASSLIGTGGTNEKLFF.

This clonotype has a handful of counts. The rearrangement uses TRBV9 and TRBJ2-3, with 7 positions matching TRBD2. This CDR3 is 16 amino acids long. CDR1 is SGDLS and CDR2 is YYNGEE in the germline V gene. The V and J ends lost 0 bases and 2 bases, in that order; junction bases with no gene match: 6. The DNA for the CDR3 is TGTGCCAGCAGCGTAGCCGGCGGGAGAATCACAGATACGCAGTATTTT. Protein product: CASSVAGGRITDTQYF.

This clonotype was detected only a few times. A read error may be the cause here, since a much bigger clone is one base away. The chain is built from TRBV20-1 and TRBJ2-5; 7 nucleotides match TRBD2. The CDR3 spans 13 residues. V was clipped by 3 bases and J by 1 base; unmatched bases: 2. CDR1 and CDR2 (germline): DFQATT, SNEGSKA (reference sequence). The CDR3 loop reads CSASGRRQETQYF. CDR3 in DNA: TGCAGTGCTAGCGGGAGGCGCCAAGAGACCCAGTACTTC.

A note on this clonotype: A much larger clone lies one base from this, so it may be a read error. The V and J genes are TRBV5-1 and TRBJ2-7, with 9 nucleotides matching TRBD2. The CDR3 runs to 17 residues. CDR1 is SGHRS and CDR2 is YFSETQ in the germline V gene. The CDR3 region has the DNA TGCGCCAGCAGCTTGACGCTGGGCGGGAGGGCCTTATACGAGCGGTACTTC. Amino acids: CASSLTLGGRALYERYF.

This chain connects TRBV4-2 to TRBJ1-2; 7 positions agree with TRBD1. V lost 0 bases to trimming and J lost 4 bases; unmatched junction nucleotides: 5. Germline lookup yields CDR1 LGHNA and CDR2 YNFKEQ. The CDR3 loop spans 15 amino acids. The CDR3 nucleotides are TGTGCCAGCAGCCAAGATCTGACAGGGAGCTATGGCTACACCTTC. It encodes CASSQDLTGSYGYTF.

The genes are TRBV6-5 and TRBJ1-2; D possibly corresponds to TRBD1 (5 bases). The ends were cut back, 2 bases at V and 3 bases at J, with 16 bases in the middle. The CDR3 length is 16 residues. Germline loops: CDR1 MNHEY, CDR2 SVGAGI. In nucleotides, the CDR3 is TGTGCCAGCAGTTACCCGAGGGGAGGGGTCGACTATGGCTACACCTTC. Translation: CASSYPRGGVDYGYTF.

The table lists this clonotype with many counts. V usage is TRBV11-2 and J usage is TRBJ2-7; TRBD2 matches 12 bases. Germline CDR1 reads SGHAT; CDR2 reads FQNNGV. The CDR3 is 15 amino acids. The junction had 4 bases not matched to a gene; V was cut back by 4 bases and J by 3 bases. The CDR3 loop reads CASSSGLAGHYEQYF. As DNA, the CDR3 is TGTGCCAGCAGCTCCGGACTAGCGGGGCACTACGAGCAGTACTTC.

This clonotype was recorded at least ten times. V gene TRBV20-1 combines with J gene TRBJ2-7; 13 bases match TRBD2. The germline V gene encodes CDR1 DFQATT and CDR2 SNEGSKA (reference sequence). V lost 6 bases, J lost 5 bases, and 10 bases stayed unmatched. The CDR3 has 15 residues. CDR3 sequence: CSARTSGSRSDEQYF. The CDR3 DNA reads TGCAGTGCCCGGACTAGCGGGAGCAGAAGTGACGAGCAGTACTTC.

This sequence joins TRBV7-9 and TRBJ2-7; 10 positions agree with TRBD2. The CDR3 runs 17 residues. J gave up 2 bases and V 2 bases, and 9 bases lay outside the gene matches. Germline V CDR1 and CDR2: SEHNR, FQNEAQ (reference sequence). The CDR3 loop is CASSLISASGGTYEQYF. As DNA, the CDR3 is TGTGCCAGCAGCTTAATCTCGGCTAGCGGGGGAACCTACGAGCAGTACTTC.

This clonotype was seen many times. The genes are TRBV20-1 and TRBJ1-5; no reliable D call. Trimming removed 0 bases from V and 4 bases from J, with 13 bases in between. The CDR3 length is 15 residues. Per the germline V gene, CDR1 is DFQATT and CDR2 is SNEGSKA (reference sequence). CDR3 loop: CSARDPLDMNQPQHF. The CDR3 DNA follows: TGCAGTGCTAGAGACCCCCTTGATATGAATCAGCCCCAGCATTTT.

Ten or more counts support this clonotype. The J gene is TRBJ2-5, the V gene TRBV9, with 10 positions matching TRBD1. Germline CDR1 and CDR2: SGDLS and YYNGEE. The CDR3 has 15 residues. After removal of 4 bases from V and 4 bases from J, the junction contained 7 bases not matched to a gene. DNA of the CDR3: TGTGCCAGCAGCCCGGGGACAGGGGTGGCAGAGACCCAGTACTTC. Its protein product is CASSPGTGVAETQYF.

The chain couples TRBV28 to TRBJ2-7, with 12 bases aligning to TRBD2. CDR3 length: 15 residues. After removal of 5 bases from V and 4 bases from J, the junction contained 6 bases not matched to a gene. The germline V gene has CDR1 MDHEN and CDR2 SYDVKM. CDR3 region: CASSTTSGRSYEQYF. In DNA, the CDR3 is TGTGCCAGCAGTACGACTAGCGGGAGATCGTACGAGCAGTACTTC.

This clonotype was observed many times. J is TRBJ1-6 and V is TRBV6-5, with D unclear. Per germline, CDR1 MNHEY and CDR2 SVGAGI. V was pared by 4 bases and J by 7 bases, with 8 bases between. The CDR3 length is 13 residues. The CDR3 sequence is CASSSRENSPLHF. CDR3 in DNA: TGTGCCAGCAGTTCGCGGGAAAATTCACCCCTCCACTTT.

Worth noting for this clonotype: A read error is likely here: a far larger clone is one base away. V gene TRBV11-1 combines with J gene TRBJ2-3; 7 bases map to TRBD2. The germline CDR1 and CDR2 sequences are SGHAT and FQDESV (reference sequence). This CDR3 has 16 amino acids. V lost 5 bases and J lost 3; bases outside the gene matches: 11. The DNA for the CDR3 is TGTGCCAGCAGCCAAGGGGTGGAAGCGGGAACAGATACGCAGTATTTT. It codes for CASSQGVEAGTDTQYF.

This clonotype was counted ten times or more. This sequence joins TRBV10-3 and TRBJ2-7; TRBD2 matches at 7 bases. The V gene's germline CDR1 is ENHRY and CDR2 SYGVKD. Losses at the gene ends were 3 bases for V and 0 bases for J; bases not matched to a gene: 8. The CDR3 length is 16 residues. The CDR3: CAISDWLAADSYEQYF. CDR3 DNA: TGTGCCATCAGTGACTGGCTAGCGGCCGACTCCTACGAGCAGTACTTC.

J is TRBJ2-2 and V is TRBV5-1, with D perhaps TRBD2 (6 bases). CDR3 length equals 15 residues. Trimming pared 0 bases from V and 4 bases from J, leaving 10 bases between. Germline values: CDR1 SGHRS, CDR2 YFSETQ. The CDR3 sequence: CASSLALASTGELFF. The CDR3 bases are TGCGCCAGCAGCTTGGCACTAGCTAGCACCGGGGAGCTGTTTTTT.

This clonotype has ten or more counts. The V call is TRBV3-1, the J call TRBJ1-2, with TRBD1 as a possible D gene (5 bases). The CDR3 has 12 residues. The V and J ends lost 4 bases and 4 bases respectively, with 7 bases between them. The germline CDR1 and CDR2 sequences are LGHDT and YNNKEL (reference sequence). The CDR3 sequence is CASSLTAYGYTF. The CDR3 DNA is TGTGCCAGCAGCCTGACAGCCTATGGCTACACCTTC.

The CDR3 DNA follows: TGTGCCAGCGGACTAGCGGGAGTGGAGACCCAGTACTTC. This encodes CASGLAGVETQYF. The chain carries TRBV25-1 and TRBJ2-5; TRBD2 aligns across 13 bases. CDR1 and CDR2 from the germline V gene are MGHDK and SYGVNS. Losses at the gene ends were 8 bases for V and 5 bases for J; bases not matched to a gene: 2. The CDR3 length is 13 residues.

This chain joins TRBV19 and TRBJ2-7, with 9 nucleotides matching TRBD1. The CDR3 spans 15 residues. J lost 3 bases, V lost 5 bases, and 8 bases had no gene match. Per the germline V gene, CDR1 is LNHDA and CDR2 is SQIVND (reference sequence). The CDR3 DNA sequence: TGTGCCAGTAGTTTGCCGGGACAGGGCTTCTACGAGCAGTACTTC. Its translation is CASSLPGQGFYEQYF.

This clonotype has at least ten counts. The chain recombines TRBV7-9 with TRBJ2-7; D unclear. The V gene's germline CDR1 is SEHNR and CDR2 FQNEAQ (reference sequence). V was trimmed by 3 bases and J by 0 bases, leaving 6 bases between them. The CDR3 extends over 13 amino acids. CDR3 coding DNA: TGTGCCAGCAGCTTGGAGATCTCCTACGAGCAGTACTTC. Translated: CASSLEISYEQYF.

This clonotype was found a few times. CDR3 residues: CASSLLRISTDTQYF. CDR3 DNA: TGTGCCAGCAGTTTATTAAGGATCTCCACAGATACGCAGTATTTT. The chain carries TRBV28 and TRBJ2-3; D gene unclear. CDR3 size: 15 residues. Deletions cut 1 base from V and 2 bases from J, with 10 bases between. The germline V gene encodes CDR1 MDHEN and CDR2 SYDVKM.

This clonotype was counted at least ten times. Compared with germline, one end of the junction differs, possibly owing to a read error. This chain links TRBV5-1 with TRBJ1-2, with D unclear. Germline loops: CDR1 SGHRS, CDR2 YFSETQ. The CDR3 consists of 19 residues. The DNA for the CDR3 is TGTGCCAGCAGCCCCGACTGGGAGGGAAACGATAGAAATAACTATGGCTACACCTTC. The encoded protein is CASSPDWEGNDRNNYGYTF.

There are a few counts of this clonotype. This chain connects TRBV3-1 to TRBJ2-7; 8 nucleotides line up with TRBD1. Per germline, CDR1 LGHDT and CDR2 YNNKEL (reference sequence). This CDR3 is built from 16 residues. Trimming cost V 3 bases and J 1 base; bases outside gene matches: 8. CDR3 sequence reads: CASSQGAGTGSYEQYF. CDR3 nucleotides: TGTGCCAGCAGCCAGGGCGCCGGGACAGGATCCTACGAGCAGTACTTC.

The chain links TRBV3-1 to TRBJ1-2; possible D gene TRBD1, 5 bases. The germline CDR1 and CDR2 sequences are LGHDT and YNNKEL (reference sequence). The germline V and J ends were trimmed by 0 bases and 4 bases, with 15 bases remaining between them. This CDR3 has 16 residues. CDR3 in amino acids: CASSQDQGLRGYGYTF. CDR3 nucleotide sequence: TGTGCCAGCAGCCAAGACCAGGGCCTCCGCGGCTATGGCTACACCTTC.

The V call is TRBV6-1, the J call TRBJ2-5, with 11 bases lining up with TRBD2. Germline CDR1 is MNHNS and CDR2 is SASEGT. The CDR3 consists of 15 residues. The trim removed 7 bases at V and 4 bases at J, leaving 8 bases unmatched. CDR3 loop: CASTLAGGHRETQYF. CDR3 in DNA: TGTGCCAGCACCTTAGCGGGAGGGCATCGAGAGACCCAGTACTTC.

Comment on this clonotype: A read error is possible here, since a much larger clone lies one base away. J is TRBJ2-5 and V is TRBV6-5; a weak D match, TRBD1 (5 bases). CDR3 length: 16 amino acids. Germline V gene data show CDR1 as MNHEY and CDR2 as SVGAGI. CDR3 residues: CASGYSFLQAQETQYF. The CDR3 DNA reads as TGTGCCAGCGGTTACTCGTTTTTACAGGCTCAAGAGACCCAGTACTTC.

This chain connects TRBV9 to TRBJ2-5, with 14 bases aligning to TRBD2. Germline lookup yields CDR1 SGDLS and CDR2 YYNGEE. The V gene end was trimmed by 3 bases and the J gene end by 4 bases; junction bases not matched to a gene: 11. The CDR3 loop spans 18 amino acids. The CDR3 spells CASSETGTSGSIAETQYF. CDR3 DNA: TGTGCCAGCAGCGAAACCGGGACTAGCGGGAGTATTGCAGAGACCCAGTACTTC.

The rearrangement links TRBV19 to TRBJ1-1; TRBD1 agrees at 9 bases. Germline V gives CDR1 LNHDA, CDR2 SQIVND (reference sequence). The length of the CDR3 is 15 residues. The J segment lost 3 bases and the V segment lost 5 bases, leaving 7 bases of the junction unmatched. The CDR3 coding sequence is TGTGCCAGTAGTCCCAGGGACAGGGAATACACTGAAGCTTTCTTT. This gives the protein CASSPRDREYTEAFF.